This T cell receptor (beta chain) was documented in a study of blood T cell repertoires in COVID-19. Study-level background: The United States, Italy and Spain supplied acute and convalescent COVID-19 samples. The cDNA or gDNA used as material had been derived from T cells, B-cell-depleted T cells, or PBMCs.

Authors' processing steps: The authors estimated nucleated cell counts from reference gene primer amplification. Data came from immunoSEQ multiplex PCR; TCRdb stores just in-frame clones and leaves some out. Clone size and the V and J calls come from that table; the DNA yielded D and trimming. The sample includes roughly 250,000 clones, about 79% of them seen just once. Germline CDR1 SGHAT, CDR2 FQNNGV. With V trimmed by 5 bases and J by 7 bases, 7 bases remained unmatched. The CDR3 has 14 residues. What was sequenced was peripheral blood. This TCR was sampled from a woman older than 75 with acute or convalescent COVID-19. This sequence joins TRBV11-2 and TRBJ1-5; 8 bases map to TRBD1. The chain's CDR3 is CASSPSTGEQPQHF. In nucleotides, the CDR3 is TGTGCCAGCAGCCCATCGACAGGGGAACAGCCCCAGCATTTT.